The 30 T cell receptor beta chains below all came from one sample that was sequenced in a study of post-analysis software for immune sequencing data (dated by TCRdb to the mid-2010s). Libraries were prepared through PCR. Reads for this sample came from an Illumina HiSeq 2500. To reduce PCR and sequencing biases, unique molecular identifiers were built into the TCR beta cDNA libraries. Through fastp at Q25 and MiXCR, TCRdb rebuilt clones from the public reads, retaining in-frame beta chains. Entries are consolidated by CDR3 protein sequence, retaining the most common genes and DNA. For this sample the table gives 750,000 to 900,000 distinct CDR3 sequences, of which under 60% were detected only once. Around 4.7% of the sample goes to the ten largest clones. Points the paper makes about the study in general: Patients showed significantly higher frequencies than controls for a handful of TRBV segments, among them TRBV5-6, TRBV5-1 and TRBV20-1.

What these receptors recognize is not known. The sequenced sample was blood. These receptors all stem from a girl aged 10 to 17 with multiple sclerosis.

This clonotype appeared a single time. A much larger clone lies a single base off, so this may be a read error. The CDR3 DNA reads as TGCAGCGTTAAGGCCGAATACGAGCAGTACTTC. Protein sequence: CSVKAEYEQYF. The chain combines TRBV29-1 with TRBJ2-7; D call uncertain. Germline values: CDR1 SQVTM, CDR2 ANQGSEA. The CDR3 is 11 residues long. The V gene lost 5 bases and the J gene lost 4 bases, with 9 bases spanning the gap.

A few counts support this clonotype. V and J are TRBV29-1 and TRBJ2-7, with D maybe TRBD1 (5 bases). Trimming cost V 1 base and J 5 bases, with 9 bases left between them. The CDR3 sequence is 12 residues long. Per the germline V gene, CDR1 is SQVTM and CDR2 is ANQGSEA. This CDR3 reads CSVEGGTDEQYF. In nucleotides, the CDR3 is TGCAGCGTTGAAGGGGGCACCGACGAGCAGTACTTC.

This clonotype was recorded a few times. The chain employs TRBV29-1 and TRBJ2-3; the match to TRBD2 covers 8 bases. CDR1 and CDR2 from the germline V gene are SQVTM and ANQGSEA. Germline trimming cut 1 base from V and 2 bases from J; bases unmatched to any gene: 8. The CDR3 is 16 residues long. CDR3 amino acids: CSVEGITSGHTDTQYF. The CDR3 DNA is TGCAGCGTTGAAGGAATAACTAGCGGCCACACAGATACGCAGTATTTT.

This chain links TRBV6-5 with TRBJ1-2; D might be TRBD1 (5 bases). The germline V and J ends were trimmed by 0 bases and 2 bases, with 10 bases remaining between them. The CDR3 extends over 15 amino acids. CDR1 MNHEY and CDR2 SVGAGI come from the germline V gene. CDR3: CASSYSRDSNYGYTF. The DNA of the CDR3 is TGTGCCAGCAGTTACTCGAGGGACTCCAACTATGGCTACACCTTC.

This clonotype occurred a few times. The chain employs TRBV15 and TRBJ2-6; TRBD2 might be the D (5 bases). The V end was cut by 0 bases, the J end by 4 bases, with 13 bases between. The length of the CDR3 is 17 residues. Germline assignment: CDR1 LNHNV and CDR2 YYDKDF (reference sequence). CDR3 protein: CATSRDLGGEGANVLTF. The CDR3 DNA reads TGTGCCACCAGCAGAGATCTCGGAGGCGAGGGGGCCAACGTCCTGACTTTC. Combining the CDR3 with reference TRBV15 and TRBJ2-6 gives the whole variable domain DAMVIQNPRYQVTQFGKPVTLSCSQTLNHNVMYWYQQKSSQAPKLLFHYYDKDFNNEADTPDNFQSRRPNTSFCFLDIRSPGLGDTAMYLCATSRDLGGEGANVLTFGAGSRLTVL.

There are a few counts of this clonotype. The chain has TRBV10-3 and TRBJ2-5; D is undetermined. The CDR3 loop spans 12 amino acids. Germline V gene data show CDR1 as ENHRY and CDR2 as SYGVKD. V was cut by 3 bases and J by 4 bases, with 6 bases left in between. The CDR3, as DNA: TGTGCCATCAGTGACAGAGGAGAGACCCAGTACTTC. Its translation: CAISDRGETQYF.

This clonotype appeared once. The J gene is TRBJ1-1, the V gene TRBV28, with TRBD1 as a possible D gene (5 bases). In germline, CDR1 is MDHEN, CDR2 SYDVKM. The CDR3 totals 17 residues. Trimming shortened V by 3 bases and J by 0 bases, and 17 bases separated the two germline ends. DNA for the CDR3: TGTGCCAGCAGTTTTAACCCCGGGGGGGTGATGAACACTGAAGCTTTCTTT. Protein product: CASSFNPGGVMNTEAFF.

V usage is TRBV5-6 and J usage is TRBJ2-5, with D maybe TRBD1 (5 bases). Germline CDR1 is SGHDT and CDR2 is YYEEEE. The CDR3 is 14 residues long. V shed 1 base and J shed 5 bases, with 12 bases lying between them. DNA of the CDR3: TGTGCCAGCAGCTTGCGGCAGGGTGCCGAGACCCAGTACTTC. This sequence encodes CASSLRQGAETQYF.

The sample holds a few counts of this clonotype. This chain uses TRBV2 with TRBJ2-1; 10 bases are a match to TRBD2. V shed 1 base and J 7 bases; nucleotides not matched to a gene: 13. This CDR3 has 18 amino acids. The germline V gene has CDR1 SNHLY and CDR2 FYNNEI. CDR3 sequence: CASSEEGPSGRPRNEQFF. DNA for the CDR3: TGTGCCAGCAGTGAAGAGGGACCTAGCGGGAGACCGAGGAATGAGCAGTTCTTC.

The V call is TRBV11-3, the J call TRBJ2-7; unclear D gene. The J call may be wrong; the DNA end is better matched by TRBJ2-4. The germline CDR1 and CDR2 sequences are SGHNT and YENEEA. This CDR3 is 13 amino acids long. CDR3 amino acids: CASSSNSLGIQYF. The CDR3 DNA follows: TGTGCCAGCAGCTCCAACTCCCTTGGCATTCAGTACTTC.

This clonotype was seen a single time. Relative to the germline gene, one junction end is altered; a read error may explain this. This sequence joins TRBV7-2 and TRBJ2-5; 8 positions agree with TRBD2. The end of the DNA aligns better with TRBJ2-7, so the J call may be wrong. Germline V lookup: CDR1 SGHTA, CDR2 FQGNSA. This CDR3 contains 14 residues. The CDR3 DNA sequence: TGTGCCAGCAGGTTAGCGGGGTCCCACTACGAGCAGTACTTC. Encoded protein: CASRLAGSHYEQYF.

The chain employs TRBV7-8 and TRBJ2-3, with a weak D call TRBD2 (7 bases). The germline V and J ends were trimmed by 5 bases and 4 bases, with 22 bases remaining between them. This CDR3 contains 17 residues. Germline-derived CDR1 and CDR2 are SGHVS and FQNEAQ. The CDR3 DNA follows: TGTGCCAGCAGCCGTTTTCCGCGGGGGCTTGAGGCAGATACGCAGTATTTT. It translates to CASSRFPRGLEADTQYF. Full variable domain (outside the CDR3, taken from reference TRBV7-8 and TRBJ2-3): GAGVSQSPRYKVAKRGQDVALRCDPISGHVSLFWYQQALGQGPEFLTYFQNEAQLDKSGLPSDRFFAERPEGSVSTLKIQRTQQEDSAVYLCASSRFPRGLEADTQYFGPGTRLTVL.

This chain joins TRBV12-3 or TRBV12-4 and TRBJ1-1; TRBD1 matches 11 bases. With 6 bases clipped from V and 3 bases from J, the junction kept 3 bases outside the gene matches. There are 14 residues in the CDR3. The CDR3 bases are TGTGCCAGCAGAGAGGACAGGGGGCACACTGAAGCTTTCTTT. Its translation is CASREDRGHTEAFF.

J is TRBJ2-7 and V is TRBV5-8; D unresolved. The tail of the sequence fits TRBJ2-5 better, so the J call may be wrong. Germline lookup yields CDR1 SGHTS and CDR2 YDEGEE. CDR3 size: 14 residues. As DNA, the CDR3 is TGTGCCAGCAGCTTAATTATATCCCCAGAGACCCAGTACTTC. It encodes CASSLIISPETQYF.

This clonotype was found a few times. The chain couples TRBV29-1 to TRBJ2-7, with D unresolved. Germline V gene sequence: CDR1 SQVTM, CDR2 ANQGSEA. The length of the CDR3 is 13 residues. V dropped 5 bases and J dropped 0 bases, with 11 bases sitting between them. CDR3 coding DNA: TGCAGCGTTACCGCCGGGTTCTCCTACGAGCAGTACTTC. Protein product: CSVTAGFSYEQYF.

Concerning this clonotype itself: A read error is possible here, since a much larger clone lies one base away. This chain uses TRBV24-1 with TRBJ2-3; D may be TRBD2 (6 bases). The CDR3 has 15 amino acids. CDR1 is KGHDR, CDR2 SFDVKD, per germline. The V gene lost 3 bases and the J gene lost 0 bases, with 9 bases spanning the gap. The DNA for the CDR3 is TGTGCCACCAGTGATACTAGCAGGAGCACAGATACGCAGTATTTT. It translates to CATSDTSRSTDTQYF.

This rearrangement joins TRBV24-1 to TRBJ2-1; 9 positions match TRBD2. Germline CDR1 KGHDR, CDR2 SFDVKD. After removal of 4 bases from V and 7 bases from J, the junction contained 10 bases not matched to a gene. The CDR3 consists of 16 residues. Here the CDR3 DNA reads TGTGCCACCAGTGACCTCAAGGGACTAGCACGGAATGAGCAGTTCTTC. Protein: CATSDLKGLARNEQFF.

Ten or more counts support this clonotype. V usage is TRBV10-1 and J usage is TRBJ2-3, with D hard to call. Looked up from germline, CDR1 is WNHNN and CDR2 is SYGVQD (reference sequence). V was cut by 2 bases and J by 0 bases, with 0 bases left in between. The length of the CDR3 is 12 residues. The CDR3 DNA is TGCGCCAGCAGTGAGAGCACAGATACGCAGTATTTT. Residues: CASSESTDTQYF.

The table lists this clonotype with a few counts. The chain joins TRBV20-1 to TRBJ2-4; D is possibly TRBD2 (5 bases). There are 10 residues in the CDR3. The germline CDR1 and CDR2 sequences are DFQATT and SNEGSKA (reference sequence). The CDR3 loop reads CSALGYIQYF. The CDR3 DNA follows: TGCAGCGCACTAGGTTACATTCAGTACTTC.

The chain couples TRBV7-9 to TRBJ2-3, with a weak D call TRBD2 (6 bases). The CDR3 covers 17 residues. Trimming removed 2 bases from V and 0 bases from J, with 15 bases in between. The V gene's germline CDR1 is SEHNR and CDR2 FQNEAQ (reference sequence). The CDR3 sequence is CASSLWAGQPSTDTQYF. CDR3 coding DNA: TGTGCCAGCAGCTTATGGGCGGGGCAACCTAGCACAGATACGCAGTATTTT.

This clonotype has a handful of counts. This sequence joins TRBV20-1 and TRBJ2-5, with a weak D call TRBD1 (6 bases). Trimming left V 4 bases short and J 3 bases short, with 9 bases between. The CDR3 has 12 amino acids. In germline, CDR1 is DFQATT, CDR2 SNEGSKA (reference sequence). The CDR3 nucleotides are TGCAGTGCTAAACAGGGCGAAGAGACCCAGTACTTC. Amino acids: CSAKQGEETQYF.

This sequence joins TRBV6-6 and TRBJ2-7; tentatively, D is TRBD2 (6 bases). CDR3 length: 16 amino acids. Germline V gene lookup returns CDR1 MNHNY and CDR2 SVGAGI (reference sequence). Trimming left V 5 bases short and J 6 bases short, with 23 bases between. Here the CDR3 reads CASSLTGTLTASEQYF. The CDR3 DNA follows: TGTGCCAGCAGTCTAACCGGGACTCTAACCGCCTCCGAGCAGTACTTC.

This chain links TRBV29-1 with TRBJ2-6; D not resolved. This CDR3 has 14 amino acids. V lost 1 base to trimming and J lost 2 bases, with 6 bases between them. Germline CDR1 is SQVTM and CDR2 is ANQGSEA. CDR3 in amino acids: CSVEADTGANVLTF. CDR3 in DNA: TGCAGCGTTGAAGCAGACACTGGGGCCAACGTCCTGACTTTC.

V gene TRBV29-1 combines with J gene TRBJ1-2; no clear D gene. Trimming took 0 bases from V and 5 from J, leaving 7 bases between them. This CDR3 region has 12 residues. The germline CDR1 and CDR2 sequences are SQVTM and ANQGSEA. The CDR3 loop reads CSVEDPGYGYTF. CDR3 DNA sequence: TGCAGCGTTGAAGATCCGGGGTATGGCTACACCTTC.

The chain carries TRBV20-1 and TRBJ2-1; D uncertain. The germline gives CDR1 DFQATT, CDR2 SNEGSKA (reference sequence). Trimming cost V 8 bases and J 14 bases, with 13 bases left between them. The CDR3 runs to 9 residues. CDR3 in amino acids: CSPNEFEFF. CDR3 sequence (DNA): TGCAGTCCGAACGAATTCGAGTTCTTC.

The chain recombines TRBV5-1 with TRBJ2-5; 7 positions match TRBD1. The J call may be incorrect, as the DNA end agrees better with TRBJ2-7. Germline V gene data show CDR1 as SGHRS and CDR2 as YFSETQ. The CDR3 totals 15 residues. The CDR3 DNA follows: TGCGCCAGCAGCTTGAAGATTGGGACAGACTACGAGCAGTACTTC. This encodes CASSLKIGTDYEQYF.

J is TRBJ2-7 and V is TRBV6-1, with D possibly TRBD2 on 6 matching bases. Looked up from germline, CDR1 is MNHNS and CDR2 is SASEGT. V was clipped by 1 base and J by 5 bases, with 15 bases between them. The CDR3 has 15 amino acids. DNA for the CDR3: TGTGCCAGCAGTGAAGGAGGCGGGATAAGGAACGAGCAGTACTTC. Encoded protein: CASSEGGGIRNEQYF.

This chain joins TRBV20-1 and TRBJ1-5; D gene uncertain. Looked up from germline, CDR1 is DFQATT and CDR2 is SNEGSKA (reference sequence). The CDR3 is made up of 13 amino acids. Trimming shortened V by 0 bases and J by 4 bases, and 7 bases separated the two germline ends. CDR3 amino acids: CSARDNPNQPQHF. The CDR3 nucleotides are TGCAGTGCTAGAGATAACCCGAATCAGCCCCAGCATTTT.

J is TRBJ2-7 and V is TRBV10-3, with no clear D. The germline V gene encodes CDR1 ENHRY and CDR2 SYGVKD. V was pared by 6 bases and J by 2 bases, with 17 bases between. This CDR3 region has 15 residues. The CDR3 region has the DNA TGTGCCATCAGCGCCACCCTGGACGACCCCTACGAGCAGTACTTC. It encodes CAISATLDDPYEQYF.

In this sample, this clonotype turned up a few times. DNA of the CDR3: TGTGCCAGCAGCTTAGCCGGGACAGGGGTCTCTGGAAACACCATATATTTT. Its translation is CASSLAGTGVSGNTIYF. The chain employs TRBV11-2 and TRBJ1-3, with TRBD1 matching over 10 bases. V lost 1 base and J lost 0; bases outside the gene matches: 3. The V gene's germline CDR1 is SGHAT and CDR2 FQNNGV. The CDR3 consists of 17 residues.